These T cell receptor beta chains were read from a single sample in a study of blood T cells in healthy people across ages. TCRdb re-analysed the 5' RACE reads in MiXCR, keeping a single row per CDR3 protein. The profile shows approximately 490,000 distinct CDR3 sequences, nearly 25% of them singletons. This sample also appeared in a second study, on T cells of mothers and their children.

What was sequenced was blood. All receptors derive from a boy between 5 and 17 years old in good health. Each CDR3 is given with its conserved first and last residue. The D gene is left open where the match is weak. Not every row has a clone size; where given, it reads once, few, many or a size class.

TRBV15,NA,few,TRBJ2-5,TGTGCCACCAGCAACCCGGGAACCCAGTACTTC,CATSNPGTQYF
TRBV2,NA,few,TRBJ2-3,TGTGCCAGCAGTGAGCACCGGCAGCACACAGATACGCAGTATTTT,CASSEHRQHTDTQYF
TRBV7-3,NA,NA,TRBJ2-5,TGTGCCAGCAGTCCGATGTACCAAGAGACCCAGTACTTC,CASSPMYQETQYF
TRBV3-1,NA,few,TRBJ2-2,TGTGCCAGCAGCCCCTTCGGGACTGGCCCGAACACCGGGGAGCTGTTTTTT,CASSPFGTGPNTGELFF
TRBV5-1,TRBD2,NA,TRBJ2-7,TGCGCCAGCAGCGGCGGGACTAGCGGGAGGAAGGTTTGGTACGAGCAGTACTTC,CASSGGTSGRKVWYEQYF
TRBV7-3,NA,few,TRBJ2-5,TGTGCCAGCAGCTTTGGGGTTCTAGAGACCCAGTACTTC,CASSFGVLETQYF
TRBV6-5,NA,few,TRBJ1-2,TGTGCCAGCAGTTACTCGCCAGTGAACTATGGCTACACCTTC,CASSYSPVNYGYTF
TRBV4-3,NA,few,TRBJ2-5,TGCGCCAGCAGCCCGTATCAGGGACTTGGAGAGACCCAGTACTTC,CASSPYQGLGETQYF
TRBV24-1,NA,few,TRBJ2-1,TGTGCCACCGTGGCTAGCAGGTACAATGAGCAGTTCTTC,CATVASRYNEQFF
TRBV7-2,NA,NA,TRBJ2-7,TGTGCCAGCAGCTCATGGGGCGGACCATACGAGCAGTACTTC,CASSSWGGPYEQYF
TRBV4-3,NA,NA,TRBJ2-5,TGCGCCAGCAGCCAGGATCGGGACGGGGAACTGAAGACCCAGTACTTC,CASSQDRDGELKTQYF
TRBV30,NA,few,TRBJ1-1,TGTGCCTGGAGTCGTCAATCAGTTTTAATGAACACTGAAGCTTTCTTT,CAWSRQSVLMNTEAFF
TRBV29-1,TRBD2,few,TRBJ2-3,TGCAGCGCCAAGGGACTAGCGGGCAAATTAACAGATACGCAGTATTTT,CSAKGLAGKLTDTQYF
TRBV4-1,NA,few,TRBJ2-2,TGCGCCAGCAGTCCGGGGCGCCCATCCGGGGAGCTGTTTTTT,CASSPGRPSGELFF
TRBV29-1,TRBD1,few,TRBJ2-7,TGCAGCGCTACAGGGGGTTCTTTAGCGTACGAGCAGTACTTC,CSATGGSLAYEQYF
TRBV27,TRBD2,NA,TRBJ2-7,TGTGCCAGCAGTTATACTAGCGACTCCTACGAGCAGTACTTC,CASSYTSDSYEQYF
TRBV24-1,NA,few,TRBJ2-5,TGTACCACCAGTATGGGGGCGGGGCAAGAGACCCAGTACTTC,CTTSMGAGQETQYF
TRBV12-3/TRBV12-4,NA,NA,TRBJ2-3,TGTGCCAGCAGTGCAACAGGCTATACGCAGTATTTT,CASSATGYTQYF
TRBV29-1,NA,NA,TRBJ2-7,TGCAGCGTGGGGAGTCCATCCTACGAGCAGTACTTC,CSVGSPSYEQYF
TRBV28,NA,NA,TRBJ1-4,TGTGCCAGCACCGGACCCCAGGACCATGAAAAACTGTTTTTT,CASTGPQDHEKLFF
TRBV28,NA,NA,TRBJ1-5,TGTGCCAGCAGGGACAATCTACAGCCCCAGCATTTT,CASRDNLQPQHF
TRBV3-1,NA,once,TRBJ1-1,TGTGCCAGCAGCCAACCCGGGGTGGGCACTGAAGCTTTCTTT,CASSQPGVGTEAFF
TRBV7-8,NA,NA,TRBJ2-1,TGTGCCAGCAGCTTCCGAGACTACCACAATGAGCAGTTCTTC,CASSFRDYHNEQFF
TRBV6-2/TRBV6-3,TRBD1,NA,TRBJ2-1,TGTGCCAGCAGCTATCGACAGGGGTTCGTCTTC,CASSYRQGFVF